This TCR beta chain originates from a study of T cell repertoires in cytomegalovirus infection (dated by TCRdb to between 2018 and 2021). Notes on the research overall: The HLA type of each donor mattered for the analysis, because public TCR beta signatures pointed to carriage of CMV infection along with the matching HLA type. The paper's findings and limits, for the study overall: The ex vivo response was dominated by HLA-C-restricted CMV-specific TCR beta clonotypes, which also provided the single most frequent clonotype in two of eight donors. In both this cohort and an independent cohort of some 350 donors, the cumulative frequency of public TCR beta family members distinguished carriers of CMV infection plus the relevant HLA type.

The CDR3 goes from the cysteine to the phenylalanine over 10 residues. Just the 30-base CDR3 DNA is kept, in frame starting at base 1. V gives up 6 bases and J gives up 10 bases, and the segment between their germline ends measures 7 bases. The CDR1 and CDR2 encoded by the germline V gene (reference sequence) are SEHNR and FQNEAQ. This clonotype was observed at least ten times. This clone's antigen is unknown. No much larger clone exists at a distance of one base, and base qualities are not known. Sequencing was performed on an Illumina HiSeq 1500. The public reads were reanalyzed by TCRdb: fastp trimming at Q25, MiXCR alignment, in-frame beta chains only. Entries that share a CDR3 protein sequence are merged under the most common genes and DNA. The table for this sample lists around 450,000 distinct CDR3 sequences; 11% of them were counted only once. Of the sample, roughly a tenth is held by the ten largest clones.

The chain was built from TRBV7-9 and TRBJ2-1, with no confident D gene call. This clonotype was sampled from a human donor in good health (CMV status not recorded). Some clones in this sample may be carry-over from other donors' samples. The sequenced material came from PBMCs. The encoded CDR3 is CASSSNEQFF. The nucleotides are TGTGCCAGCAGTTCGAACGAGCAGTTCTTC.